This T cell receptor beta chain emerged from a study of cytomegalovirus exposure and HLA in healthy donors. There are a few counts of this clone. The CDR3 runs to 14 residues. The V gene's germline CDR1 is SGHVS and CDR2 FQNEAQ. V trimming: 6 bases; J trimming: 7 bases; junction bases outside the gene matches: 5. Both 60 Vbeta primers and 13 Jbeta primers went into the PCR. Assay: immunoSEQ multiplex PCR; the TCRdb copy retains only in-frame clones and omits some. The sample contains under 200,000 clones, 81% of which appear only once. Sequenced input: PBMCs. The sequence came from a woman between 50 and 59 years old in good health and CMV-seronegative. The chain uses TRBV7-8 and TRBJ2-1, with TRBD2 identical over 11 bases. CDR3 loop: CASSSSGRRNEQFF. The CDR3 DNA reads as TGTGCCAGCAGTTCTAGCGGGAGGAGGAATGAGCAGTTCTTC. The variable domain in full, with the rest retrieved from reference TRBV7-8 and TRBJ2-1, is GAGVSQSPRYKVAKRGQDVALRCDPISGHVSLFWYQQALGQGPEFLTYFQNEAQLDKSGLPSDRFFAERPEGSVSTLKIQRTQQEDSAVYLCASSSSGRRNEQFFGPGTRLTVL.